This is a list of T cell receptor beta chains from one sample in a study of shared clonotypes between healthy human individuals. TCRdb's copy holds only in-frame clones and misses some; the assay was immunoSEQ multiplex PCR. The profile shows around 1.9 million clones, about 94% of them singletons. Sequenced: naive CD8+ T cells from PBMCs. Every receptor here comes from a man younger than 35 in good health. Some clones in this sample may be carry-over from other donors' samples. Each CDR3 is given with its conserved first and last residue. The D gene is left open where the match is weak. For some rows the clone size is stated as once, few or many, or as a class when expanded; others skip it.

cdr3_length,clone_size,j_call,d_call,v_call,cdr3_nt,cdr3_aa
12,once,TRBJ1-2,.,TRBV10-3,TGTGCCATCAGTGATAATTTTCCTGGCTACACCTTC,CAISDNFPGYTF
15,.,TRBJ2-1,.,TRBV11-2,TGTGCCAGCAGCTTATTGGCTGTGTGGGGCAATGAGCAGTTCTTC,CASSLLAVWGNEQFF
14,.,TRBJ1-4,.,TRBV6-5,TGTGCCAGCAGTTACGGGGCGGTCGGGGAAAAACTGTTTTTT,CASSYGAVGEKLFF
18,.,TRBJ2-7,.,TRBV7-2,TGTGCCAGCAGTCACCAGATCCCTAAAAATTCCCCCTACTACGAGCAGTACTTC,CASSHQIPKNSPYYEQYF
12,.,TRBJ1-3,.,TRBV7-9,TGTGCCAGCAGCTTAGGAGTTGAAACCATATATTTT,CASSLGVETIYF
14,.,TRBJ2-7,.,TRBV15,TGTGCCACCAGCAGAGGGGGAGGAAACTACGAGCAGTACTTC,CATSRGGGNYEQYF
17,.,TRBJ2-1,.,TRBV5-1,TGCGCCAGCAGCTTGGGTATCGGGGGACCCTCCTACAATGAGCAGTTCTTC,CASSLGIGGPSYNEQFF
14,.,TRBJ2-5,.,TRBV7-9,TGTGCCAGCAGCTTACCAGGAAAGACGGAGACCCAGTACTTC,CASSLPGKTETQYF
15,.,TRBJ2-1,.,TRBV7-8,TGTGCCAGCAGCCCAGACCTCAGCTCCTACAATGAGCAGTTCTTC,CASSPDLSSYNEQFF
14,.,TRBJ1-2,.,TRBV4-1,TGCGCCAGCAGCCCCCGGACAGACCTCTATGGCTACACCTTC,CASSPRTDLYGYTF
14,.,TRBJ1-5,.,TRBV27,TGTGCCAGCAGTTTTAGGATGGGGGGCCAGCCCCAGCATTTT,CASSFRMGGQPQHF
15,.,TRBJ2-7,TRBD2,TRBV5-4,TGTGCCAGCAGCCAACTAGCGGCACCCTATTACGAGCAGTACTTC,CASSQLAAPYYEQYF
15,.,TRBJ2-3,.,TRBV29-1,TGCAGCGTTGAAGTCGGTAGCTTAAGGACAGATACGCAGTATTTT,CSVEVGSLRTDTQYF
16,.,TRBJ2-7,TRBD2,TRBV27,TGTGCCAGCAGTTTAATCTCGGTAGCGGGGGCCTACGAGCAGTACTTC,CASSLISVAGAYEQYF
13,.,TRBJ2-5,.,TRBV30,TGTGCCTGGAGTGTAGACATCCAAGAGACCCAGTACTTC,CAWSVDIQETQYF
14,.,TRBJ2-1,TRBD1,TRBV5-4,TGTGCCAGCAGCCAGGACAGGGGGCCCAATGAGCAGTTCTTC,CASSQDRGPNEQFF
16,.,TRBJ1-4,TRBD1,TRBV12-5,TGTGCTAGTGGCCGGGGCAGGGGGGCAACTAATGAAAAACTGTTTTTT,CASGRGRGATNEKLFF
16,.,TRBJ1-2,.,TRBV28,TGTGCCAGCACCTCTTATTGGCTTATTTCAAACTATGGCTACACCTTC,CASTSYWLISNYGYTF
16,.,TRBJ2-7,.,TRBV5-1,TGCGCCAGCAGCACGTCGGGGCAGGGGCTTGCCTACGAGCAGTACTTC,CASSTSGQGLAYEQYF
15,.,TRBJ1-3,.,TRBV9,TGTGCCAGCAGCCGAGGGCCACTAAGGGGAAACACCATATATTTT,CASSRGPLRGNTIYF
15,.,TRBJ2-3,.,TRBV28,TGTGCCAGCAGTTTATGGGGGCGCCGCACAGATACGCAGTATTTT,CASSLWGRRTDTQYF
15,once,TRBJ1-5,TRBD1,TRBV7-3,TGTGCCAGCAGCTCGCACAGGGGGAGCAATCAGCCCCAGCATTTT,CASSSHRGSNQPQHF
12,few,TRBJ2-7,.,TRBV6-5,TGTGCCAGCAGTTACTCGGGAGACGAGCAGTACTTC,CASSYSGDEQYF
17,.,TRBJ2-1,TRBD2,TRBV7-9,TGTGCCAGCAGCTCAGGACTAGCGGGGAGGAGCTACAATGAGCAGTTCTTC,CASSSGLAGRSYNEQFF
16,.,TRBJ2-4,.,TRBV29-1,TGCAGCGTTGAAGATCGGGTATCACAGCTTGAAAACATTCAGTACTTC,CSVEDRVSQLENIQYF
16,.,TRBJ2-3,TRBD2,TRBV6-5,TGTGCCAGCAGTTGGACTAGCGGGGCGAACACAGATACGCAGTATTTT,CASSWTSGANTDTQYF
16,.,TRBJ2-7,TRBD1,TRBV9,TGTGCCAGCAGCGTAGGGGCCCACAGGGGGCGAAACGAGCAGTACTTC,CASSVGAHRGRNEQYF